These 23 T cell receptor beta chains originate from one sample sequenced in a study of T cell responses to AZD1222 COVID-19 vaccine. Profiled with immunoSEQ multiplex PCR; TCRdb holds only in-frame clones, not every one. The sample carries about 150,000 clones, around 90% recorded once. This material consisted of peripheral blood, taken 28 days after the second dose of the MenACWY control vaccine. The receptor source for this set is an adult who received the MenACWY meningococcal vaccine as a control.

The chain combines TRBV4-1 with TRBJ2-5; D unresolved. Trimming removed 1 base from V and 3 bases from J, with 9 bases in between. The CDR3 spans 14 residues. The germline V gene encodes CDR1 MGHRA and CDR2 YSYEKL. CDR3 in amino acids: CASSQVGGEETQYF. CDR3 DNA: TGCGCCAGCAGCCAAGTGGGCGGAGAAGAGACCCAGTACTTC.

Turning to this clone: The identical CDR3 is also encoded by other nucleotide sequences in the sample. The J gene is TRBJ2-7, the V gene TRBV20-1; D is unresolved. The CDR3 spans 10 residues. Germline loops: CDR1 DFQATT, CDR2 SNEGSKA (reference sequence). The germline V and J ends were trimmed by 1 base and 4 bases, with 2 bases remaining between them. CDR3 residues: CSARGYEQYF. Written as DNA, the CDR3 is TGCAGTGCTAGAGGGTACGAGCAGTACTTC.

The chain carries TRBV5-1 and TRBJ2-7, with D perhaps being TRBD1 or TRBD2 (6 bases each). Germline CDR1 SGHRS, CDR2 YFSETQ. The V end lost 4 bases, the J end lost 2 bases, and 16 bases lay between the germline ends. The CDR3 is made up of 15 amino acids. The CDR3 DNA follows: TGCGCCAGCAGCGAGGGGAGGACAGACACCTACGAGCAGTACTTC. Its translation: CASSEGRTDTYEQYF.

V gene TRBV28 combines with J gene TRBJ1-3; no clear D gene. Germline CDR1 and CDR2: MDHEN and SYDVKM. This CDR3 region has 15 residues. V was clipped by 3 bases and J by 1 base, with 10 bases between them. The CDR3 spells CASSLGGVSGNTIYF. CDR3 nucleotide sequence: TGTGCCAGCAGTTTGGGCGGGGTTTCTGGAAACACCATATATTTT.

The rearrangement joins TRBV24-1 to TRBJ2-1; D might be TRBD1 or TRBD2, each matching 5 bases. Trimming left V 5 bases short and J 7 bases short, with 23 bases between. Germline values: CDR1 KGHDR, CDR2 SFDVKD. The CDR3 totals 17 residues. The CDR3: CATSARGPPGIGNEQFF. The CDR3 nucleotides read TGTGCCACCAGTGCCCGAGGGCCGCCAGGGATTGGGAATGAGCAGTTCTTC.

V gene TRBV6-6 combines with J gene TRBJ1-2; tentatively, D is TRBD1 (5 bases). CDR1 is MNHNY, CDR2 SVGAGI, per germline (reference sequence). Trimming took off 2 bases at V and 5 bases at J, with 9 bases between the two ends. This CDR3 has 13 amino acids. CDR3 in amino acids: CASSYEGLYGYTF. Here the CDR3 DNA reads TGTGCCAGCAGTTACGAGGGGCTTTATGGCTACACCTTC.

Many counts were recorded for this clone. The rearrangement uses TRBV19 and TRBJ2-7, with TRBD2 as a possible D gene (6 bases). Germline V lookup: CDR1 LNHDA, CDR2 SQIVND (reference sequence). The CDR3 contains 14 residues. Trimming shortened V by 4 bases and J by 0 bases, and 10 bases separated the two germline ends. The DNA of the CDR3 is TGTGCCAGTAGTACTAGCGCTAGCTCCTACGAGCAGTACTTC. Its translation is CASSTSASSYEQYF.

The chain carries TRBV5-1 and TRBJ2-6; tentatively, D is TRBD1 (6 bases). The V end lost 4 bases, the J end lost 4 bases, and 12 bases lay between the germline ends. The germline CDR1 and CDR2 sequences are SGHRS and YFSETQ. The CDR3 spans 15 residues. The CDR3 is CASSDYRDGANVLTF. The CDR3 bases are TGCGCCAGCAGCGATTACAGGGACGGGGCCAACGTCCTGACTTTC. Filled out from reference TRBV5-1 and TRBJ2-6, the complete variable domain reads KAGVTQTPRYLIKTRGQQVTLSCSPISGHRSVSWYQQTPGQGLQFLFEYFSETQRNKGNFPGRFSGRQFSNSRSEMNVSTLELGDSALYLCASSDYRDGANVLTFGAGSRLTVL.

The rearrangement joins TRBV29-1 to TRBJ2-3, with 9 nucleotides matching TRBD1. CDR1 SQVTM and CDR2 ANQGSEA come from the germline V gene. The CDR3 consists of 12 residues. V trimming: 6 bases; J trimming: 4 bases; junction bases outside the gene matches: 2. The CDR3 DNA sequence: TGCAGCGTGGGACAGGGAGCAGATACGCAGTATTTT. This gives the protein CSVGQGADTQYF.

The chain links TRBV12-3 or TRBV12-4 to TRBJ1-1; D not resolved. The V end was cut by 7 bases, the J end by 5 bases, with 8 bases between. The CDR3 has 11 residues. Here the CDR3 DNA reads TGTGCCAGCACCCTCAGAACTGAAGCTTTCTTT. Its protein product is CASTLRTEAFF.

The J gene is TRBJ1-5, the V gene TRBV7-9, with D unresolved. V was cut by 1 base and J by 0 bases, with 10 bases left in between. The CDR3 length is 16 residues. The germline V gene encodes CDR1 SEHNR and CDR2 FQNEAQ (reference sequence). The CDR3 DNA follows: TGTGCCAGCAGCTTAGGGGTCGGGGTTAGCAATCAGCCCCAGCATTTT. Translation gives CASSLGVGVSNQPQHF.

The chain recombines TRBV6-6 with TRBJ2-1; 12 nucleotides align to TRBD2. V dropped 5 bases and J dropped 8; count of bases not matched to a gene: 7. The germline gives CDR1 MNHNY, CDR2 SVGAGI (reference sequence). The CDR3 has 15 residues. The CDR3 bases are TGTGCCAGCAGTCCAGGAAGACTAGCGGGAGATGAGCAGTTCTTC. Its translation: CASSPGRLAGDEQFF.

The chain has TRBV6-5 and TRBJ1-1, with D maybe TRBD1 (6 bases). This CDR3 contains 15 residues. Germline V gene data show CDR1 as MNHEY and CDR2 as SVGAGI. V lost 5 bases and J 4 bases, leaving 17 bases between the germline ends. CDR3 sequence: CASSLTGMKLTEAFF. The CDR3 nucleotides are TGTGCCAGCAGTCTTACAGGGATGAAGCTCACTGAAGCTTTCTTT.

This rearrangement joins TRBV18 to TRBJ1-5, with D perhaps matching TRBD1 (6 bases). Germline V gives CDR1 KGHSH, CDR2 LQKENI. The CDR3 runs 13 residues. The ends were cut back, 4 bases at V and 3 bases at J, with 7 bases in the middle. DNA of the CDR3: TGTGCCAGCTCACGGGGGGCCAATCAGCCCCAGCATTTT. It translates to CASSRGANQPQHF.

Of note for this clone: This CDR3 is also generated by other DNA sequences in the sample. The chain has TRBV6-2 or TRBV6-3 and TRBJ2-5; 7 bases are shared with TRBD1. J was trimmed by 3 bases and V by 6 bases; bases with no gene match: 4. This CDR3 comprises 13 residues. Germline assignment: CDR1 MNHEY and CDR2 SVGEGT. The DNA for the CDR3 is TGTGCCAGCAGCCGCGACAGGGAAGAGACCCAGTACTTC. Translated: CASSRDREETQYF.

The chain couples TRBV11-1 to TRBJ2-5; TRBD1 agrees at 11 bases. This CDR3 comprises 15 residues. Germline V gives CDR1 SGHAT, CDR2 FQDESV (reference sequence). Trimming at V came to 5 bases and at J to 1 base, leaving 3 bases not matched to a gene. The CDR3 loop is CASSPGTGGQETQYF. CDR3 DNA sequence: TGTGCCAGCAGCCCGGGGACAGGGGGCCAAGAGACCCAGTACTTC.

In its sample, this clone was seen once. J is TRBJ1-4 and V is TRBV28, with 8 nucleotides matching TRBD1. The V and J ends lost 3 bases and 7 bases, in that order; junction bases with no gene match: 10. Germline V gene data show CDR1 as MDHEN and CDR2 as SYDVKM. This CDR3 comprises 16 residues. CDR3 DNA sequence: TGTGCCAGCAGTTTGGGGGAGACAGGGGTCGGTGAAAAACTGTTTTTT. Translating gives CASSLGETGVGEKLFF.

This chain links TRBV7-9 with TRBJ1-4; TRBD1 might be the D (5 bases). CDR1 and CDR2 (germline): SEHNR, FQNEAQ (reference sequence). CDR3 length equals 16 residues. Trimming pared 0 bases from V and 4 bases from J, leaving 12 bases between. CDR3 sequence: CASSLATVGGNEKLFF. The CDR3 nucleotides read TGTGCCAGCAGCTTAGCGACGGTGGGGGGTAATGAAAAACTGTTTTTT.

The V gene is TRBV28, the J gene TRBJ1-5, with a tentative D call TRBD1 (6 bases). V gave up 6 bases and J gave up 7 bases, with 13 bases separating them. Germline CDR1 is MDHEN and CDR2 is SYDVKM. The CDR3 is 13 residues long. The CDR3 here is CASSQAGVQPQHF. CDR3 sequence (DNA): TGTGCCAGCAGCCAAGCAGGGGTCCAGCCCCAGCATTTT.

The rearrangement joins TRBV2 to TRBJ2-4; D might be TRBD2 (5 bases). Germline lookup yields CDR1 SNHLY and CDR2 FYNNEI. V was cut by 1 base and J by 1 base, with 11 bases left in between. The CDR3 is 16 residues long. The CDR3 DNA reads as TGTGCCAGCAGTGAAGTTACGGGGTGGGCCAAAAACATTCAGTACTTC. It yields the protein CASSEVTGWAKNIQYF.

This chain uses TRBV29-1 with TRBJ2-5; tentatively, D is TRBD2 (5 bases). The CDR3 is made up of 13 amino acids. V was pared by 6 bases and J by 1 base, with 12 bases between. CDR1 and CDR2 (germline): SQVTM, ANQGSEA. For the CDR3, the DNA is TGCAGCGTAAACACTAGACTCCAAGAGACCCAGTACTTC. This sequence encodes CSVNTRLQETQYF. The full variable domain, completed using reference TRBV29-1 and TRBJ2-5, is SAVISQKPSRDICQRGTSLTIQCQVDSQVTMMFWYRQQPGQSLTLIATANQGSEATYESGFVIDKFPISRPNLTFSTLTVSNMSPEDSSIYLCSVNTRLQETQYFGPGTRLLVL.

The gene calls are TRBV7-9 and TRBJ1-2, with D perhaps TRBD1 (6 bases). Trimming left V 0 bases short and J 5 bases short, with 13 bases between. Per the germline V gene, CDR1 is SEHNR and CDR2 is FQNEAQ (reference sequence). The CDR3 sequence is 15 residues long. CDR3 sequence: CASSLARGGEYGYTF. DNA of the CDR3: TGTGCCAGCAGCTTAGCGCGGGGGGGCGAGTATGGCTACACCTTC.

The chain has TRBV12-5 and TRBJ1-5; D gene ambiguous. V was pared by 4 bases and J by 9 bases, with 10 bases between. CDR1 is LGHNT and CDR2 is FRNRAP in the germline V gene. This CDR3 is built from 12 residues. The CDR3 coding sequence is TGTGCTAGTGGTTCGGGGAGTCGGCCCCAGCATTTT. This gives the protein CASGSGSRPQHF.